This TCR beta chain was obtained from a study of blood T cell repertoires in COVID-19. About the research overall: Italy, Spain and the United States were the sources of the convalescent and acute COVID-19 samples. T cells, B-cell-depleted T cells, or PBMCs provided the cDNA or gDNA that served as material.

Germline V gene lookup returns CDR1 MGHRA and CDR2 YSYEKL. CDR3 size: 14 residues. V was trimmed by 0 bases and J by 8 bases, leaving 11 bases between them. Per the study methods: Estimated nucleated cell counts came from reference gene primer amplification. Profiled with immunoSEQ multiplex PCR; TCRdb holds only in-frame clones, not every one. The D gene and trimming were derived from the DNA, and the V and J assignments and clone size from that table. The profile shows 250,000 to 400,000 clones, 87% of them singletons. This clone occurred once. The chain carries TRBV4-1 and TRBJ2-1; no firm D call. The TCR was taken from a man aged 50 or older with active or convalescent COVID-19. Sequencing input: peripheral blood. The CDR3 reads CASSQETRVDEQFF. The CDR3 DNA sequence: TGCGCCAGCAGCCAAGAAACCCGGGTGGATGAGCAGTTCTTC.